This TCR beta chain was found in a study of neurological immune-mediated disorders. Study-wide points: A possible signature appeared as one related-CDR3 cluster, in which phylogenetic grouping placed the repertoires of 18 of 34 multiple sclerosis patients.

The unsorted libraries were prepared from 2 million PBMCs (stored at -80 C). This clonotype was recorded at least ten times. Antigen specificity is unknown. The cDNA came from 5'RACE with 10-nucleotide random UMIs. The yield of each sequencing run was over 170 million TCR-beta sequences from 15-18 subjects. TCRdb recomputed calls from the 5' RACE reads with MiXCR, one row per CDR3 protein. The data hold approximately 68,000 distinct CDR3 sequences, with roughly 4.5% observed a single time. V lost 3 bases, J lost 5 bases, and 3 bases stayed unmatched. The CDR3 has 13 residues. CDR1 is SQVTM and CDR2 is ANQGSEA in the germline V gene.

The gene calls are TRBV29-1 and TRBJ2-5, with 10 bases matching TRBD2. Sequenced input: PBMCs. This TCR was recovered from an older woman with multiple sclerosis. Written as DNA, the CDR3 is TGCAGCGTTGATAGCGGGAGGAGGGAGACCCAGTACTTC. It encodes CSVDSGRRETQYF. Supplemented by reference TRBV29-1 and TRBJ2-5, the full variable domain reads SAVISQKPSRDICQRGTSLTIQCQVDSQVTMMFWYRQQPGQSLTLIATANQGSEATYESGFVIDKFPISRPNLTFSTLTVSNMSPEDSSIYLCSVDSGRRETQYFGPGTRLLVL.